This T cell receptor beta chain was identified during a study of T cell responses to AZD1222 COVID-19 vaccine. Notes on the study in general: Spike-specific TCR breadth and depth both grew after two AZD1222 doses. Researchers report vaccine-associated CD4 TCRs spanning spike, with dominance at 160-218 and 743-854.

As for this clone: Its specificity is not known.

The CDR3 sequence is 13 residues long. Clones were read by immunoSEQ multiplex PCR, and TCRdb kept only the in-frame ones, dropping some. The sample has under 150,000 clones; roughly 88% are singletons. Second doses were pooled across both intervals (about 4 or about 12 weeks). The chain joins TRBV21-1 to TRBJ2-7; the table calls TRBD1, which could not be checked here. TRBV21-1 corresponds to a pseudogene. This clonotype originated in an adult who received the AZD1222 COVID-19 vaccine. The source was peripheral blood, collected 28 days after the second AZD1222 dose. The CDR3 coding sequence is TGTGCCAGCAGTGGCGGCAGGGGCCACGAGCAGTACTTC. Protein sequence: CASSGGRGHEQYF.